This T cell receptor beta chain was identified in a study of T cells after yellow fever vaccination. Concerning this clonotype itself: Antigen specificity is unknown.

Study findings and constraints: Once the booster was given, most primary-vaccination clones reappeared, at around 96% for CD4 and 88% for CD8. In FACS-sorted repertoires, abundant clonotypes from the bulk population could appear as contaminants.

The length of the CDR3 is 15 residues. Trimming took 1 base from V and 1 from J, leaving 11 bases between them. Germline values: CDR1 SGHRS, CDR2 YFSETQ. Template switching by 5'RACE produced TCR cDNA, adding a universal primer site and UMIs. MiXCR, run by TCRdb on the 5' RACE reads, gives a single entry per CDR3 protein. The sample comprises around 330,000 distinct CDR3 sequences, roughly 4% of which are singletons, and less than 25% rests with the top ten. The sequence derives from a young man who received the YFV17D yellow fever vaccine. This sample comprised PBMCs, obtained on the day of the yellow fever booster vaccination. The chain is built from TRBV5-1 and TRBJ1-1, with a weak D call TRBD1 (6 bases). In DNA form, the CDR3 reads TGCGCCAGCAGCTTGACAGCACAGGGGAACACTGAAGCTTTCTTT. Encoded protein: CASSLTAQGNTEAFF.